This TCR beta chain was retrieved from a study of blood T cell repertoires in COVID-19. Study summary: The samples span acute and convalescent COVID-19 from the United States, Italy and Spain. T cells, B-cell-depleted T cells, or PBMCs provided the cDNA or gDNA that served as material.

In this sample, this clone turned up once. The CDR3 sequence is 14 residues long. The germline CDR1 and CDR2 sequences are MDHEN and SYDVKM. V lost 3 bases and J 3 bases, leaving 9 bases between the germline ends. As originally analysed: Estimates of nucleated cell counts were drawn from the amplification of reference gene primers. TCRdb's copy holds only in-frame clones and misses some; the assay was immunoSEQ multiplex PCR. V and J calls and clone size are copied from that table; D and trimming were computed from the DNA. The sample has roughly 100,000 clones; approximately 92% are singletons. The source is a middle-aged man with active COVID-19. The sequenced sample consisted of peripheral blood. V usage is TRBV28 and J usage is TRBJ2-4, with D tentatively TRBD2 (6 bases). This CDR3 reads CASSFGGGKNIQYF. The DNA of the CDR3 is TGTGCCAGCAGTTTTGGGGGAGGCAAAAACATTCAGTACTTC. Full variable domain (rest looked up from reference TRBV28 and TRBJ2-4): DVKVTQSSRYLVKRTGEKVFLECVQDMDHENMFWYRQDPGLGLRLIYFSYDVKMKEKGDIPEGYSVSREKKERFSLILESASTNQTSMYLCASSFGGGKNIQYFGAGTRLSVL.